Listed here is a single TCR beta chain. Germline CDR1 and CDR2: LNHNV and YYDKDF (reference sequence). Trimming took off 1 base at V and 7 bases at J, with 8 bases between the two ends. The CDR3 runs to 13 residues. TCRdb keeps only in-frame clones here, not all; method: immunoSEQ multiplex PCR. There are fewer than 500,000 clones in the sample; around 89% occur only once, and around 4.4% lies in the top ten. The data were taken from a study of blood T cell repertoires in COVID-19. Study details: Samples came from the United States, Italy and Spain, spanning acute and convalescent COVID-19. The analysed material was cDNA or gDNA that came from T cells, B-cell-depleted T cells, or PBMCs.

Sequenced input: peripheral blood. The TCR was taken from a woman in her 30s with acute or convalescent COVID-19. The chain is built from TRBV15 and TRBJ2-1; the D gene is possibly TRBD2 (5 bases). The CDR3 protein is CATSRASGNEQFF. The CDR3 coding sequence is TGTGCCACCAGCAGAGCGAGCGGAAATGAGCAGTTCTTC. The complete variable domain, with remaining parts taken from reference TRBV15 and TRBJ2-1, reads DAMVIQNPRYQVTQFGKPVTLSCSQTLNHNVMYWYQQKSSQAPKLLFHYYDKDFNNEADTPDNFQSRRPNTSFCFLDIRSPGLGDTAMYLCATSRASGNEQFFGPGTRLTVL.